A single sample gave rise to the 22 T cell receptor beta chains below, sequenced in a study of kidney transplant recipient with SARS-CoV-2 infection. Via MiXCR, TCRdb re-called the reads, giving one row per CDR3 protein. The table shows approximately 240,000 distinct CDR3 sequences, with more than 25% occurring only once. The material was a blood sample, obtained at baseline and on day 111 from a kidney transplant recipient. These TCRs come from a young adult male patient who had COVID-19 and was a kidney transplant recipient. Some of these T cells may belong to the graft donor.

Points on this clonotype: Being one base from a much bigger clone, this may be a read error. This rearrangement joins TRBV3-1 to TRBJ2-7, with no clear D. The end of the DNA aligns better with TRBJ2-5, so the J call may be wrong. The CDR3 totals 17 residues. CDR1 is LGHDT, CDR2 YNNKEL, per germline (reference sequence). The CDR3 sequence: CASSGIIPISSSETQYF. The CDR3 coding sequence is TGTGCCAGCAGCGGAATCATTCCCATTTCTTCCTCTGAGACCCAGTACTTC.

In the case of this clonotype: This may stem from a read error, because a much larger clone lies one nucleotide away. J is TRBJ2-1 and V is TRBV20-1; 8 bases are a match to TRBD2. The CDR3 sequence is 14 residues long. Germline-derived CDR1 and CDR2 are DFQATT and SNEGSKA (reference sequence). The ends lost 4 bases at V and 6 bases at J; junction bases unmatched: 8. The chain's CDR3 is CSATSAGDGNEQFF. The CDR3 DNA reads as TGCAGTGCTACTTCAGCGGGAGATGGCAATGAGCAGTTCTTC.

This chain uses TRBV7-2 with TRBJ1-4, with 8 nucleotides matching TRBD1. Germline trimming cut 5 bases from V and 8 bases from J; bases unmatched to any gene: 16. The CDR3 has 17 amino acids. Germline CDR1 SGHTA, CDR2 FQGNSA. The CDR3 nucleotides are TGTGCCAGCAGCGGGGGGGGGACAGGCCTTTTGGGGGAAAAACTGTTTTTT. This translates into CASSGGGTGLLGEKLFF.

Ten or more counts support this clonotype. The chain recombines TRBV7-8 with TRBJ1-2, with D uncertain. The CDR3 totals 17 residues. Trimming stripped 5 bases from V and 4 bases from J, with 23 bases between. The germline gives CDR1 SGHVS, CDR2 FQNEAQ. The CDR3 region has the DNA TGTGCCAGCAGCCCTGTCCGGTTTACCCGAAAGACCTATGGCTACACCTTC. Its translation is CASSPVRFTRKTYGYTF.

Concerning this clonotype: Possible read error: a much larger clone is one base away. The chain uses TRBV24-1 and TRBJ1-2, with D unclear. Germline V gene data show CDR1 as KGHDR and CDR2 as SFDVKD. The V gene lost 0 bases and the J gene lost 7 bases, with 5 bases spanning the gap. There are 12 residues in the CDR3. The CDR3 nucleotides read TGTGCCACCAGTGATTTGCTTTTTGGCTACACCTTC. It yields the protein CATSDLLFGYTF.

This clonotype was detected many times. This chain uses TRBV2 with TRBJ1-1, with 7 bases lining up with TRBD1. This CDR3 contains 14 residues. Germline lookup yields CDR1 SNHLY and CDR2 FYNNEI. Trimming took 6 bases from V and 0 from J; bases not matched to a gene: 4. In nucleotides, the CDR3 is TGTGCCAGCAGCGTTACAGGGGTGAACACTGAAGCTTTCTTT. This codes for CASSVTGVNTEAFF.

This clonotype was seen ten or more times. The DNA is omitted, as the CDR3 cannot be located on it reliably, and the CDR3 follows TCRdb's listing. This chain connects TRBV7-5 to TRBJ1-2. TRBV7-5 is noted as a pseudogene. The CDR3 numbers 19 amino acids, ends counted. CDR3 sequence: CISVPEQCSEVGKTYGYTF.

This clonotype was observed at least ten times. The CDR3 region has the DNA TGTGCCAGCAGCACGGGCCCGGCGGCGGAAGCTTTCTTT. Its translation: CASSTGPAAEAFF. The J gene is TRBJ1-1, the V gene TRBV7-2, with D unresolved. This CDR3 has 13 amino acids. The germline V and J ends were trimmed by 5 bases and 8 bases, with 15 bases remaining between them. Germline V gene lookup returns CDR1 SGHTA and CDR2 FQGNSA.

V gene TRBV4-1 combines with J gene TRBJ2-1; tentatively, D is TRBD1 (5 bases). Trimming pared 6 bases from V and 0 bases from J, leaving 21 bases between. Germline CDR1 MGHRA, CDR2 YSYEKL. This CDR3 comprises 18 residues. CDR3 in amino acids: CASRDRPTAQSSYNEQFF. The CDR3 DNA follows: TGCGCCAGCAGAGACAGACCTACCGCCCAGAGCTCCTACAATGAGCAGTTCTTC.

This clonotype was seen ten or more times. The chain carries TRBV5-4 and TRBJ1-2, with D uncertain. The CDR3 loop spans 16 amino acids. The germline V gene encodes CDR1 SGHNT and CDR2 YYREEE (reference sequence). V shed 7 bases and J shed 4 bases, with 23 bases lying between them. Here the CDR3 reads CASRVGVPGKTYGYTF. The CDR3 bases are TGTGCCAGCCGCGTAGGCGTACCAGGAAAGACCTATGGCTACACCTTC.

This clonotype was recorded at least ten times. V usage is TRBV3-1 and J usage is TRBJ1-2, with D uncertain. The CDR3 runs 17 residues. V was clipped by 5 bases and J by 4 bases, with 23 bases between them. The V gene's germline CDR1 is LGHDT and CDR2 YNNKEL (reference sequence). The CDR3 loop reads CASSVLFTLRKTYGYTF. The CDR3, as DNA: TGTGCCAGCAGCGTTCTGTTCACCCTTCGAAAGACCTATGGCTACACCTTC.

This clonotype has a count of ten or more. The CDR3, as DNA: TGTGCCAGCAGCCCGGGGACAGGGGCCTCCTACGAGCAGTACTTC. Its translation: CASSPGTGASYEQYF. J is TRBJ2-7 and V is TRBV7-3; the match to TRBD1 covers 10 bases. The V gene's germline CDR1 is SGHTA and CDR2 FQGTGA. After removal of 5 bases from V and 0 bases from J, the junction contained 4 bases not matched to a gene. The CDR3 contains 15 residues.

This clonotype was detected only a few times. The CDR3 DNA is TGCAGTGGGACTAGCGGGAGCGACTACAATGAGCAGTTCTTC. It yields the protein CSGTSGSDYNEQFF. The chain links TRBV20-1 to TRBJ2-1, with 13 bases that match TRBD2. CDR3 length: 14 amino acids. Germline V CDR1 and CDR2: DFQATT, SNEGSKA (reference sequence). Trimming removed 7 bases from V and 3 bases from J; junction bases left unmatched: 3.

This clonotype has only a few counts. A much larger clone is a single base away; this may be a read error. The chain links TRBV3-1 to TRBJ1-6, with 8 bases fitting TRBD1. CDR3 length: 14 residues. The germline V gene has CDR1 LGHDT and CDR2 YNNKEL (reference sequence). In nucleotides, the CDR3 is TGTGCCAGCAATTACAGGGGGGTTAATTCACCCCCCCACTTT. As protein: CASNYRGVNSPPHF.

To note about this clonotype: This likely traces to a read error, being one base from a far larger clone. The gene calls are TRBV28 and TRBJ2-1; possible D gene TRBD2, 5 bases. The J call may be wrong; the DNA end is better matched by TRBJ2-7. CDR1 MDHEN and CDR2 SYDVKM come from the germline V gene. This CDR3 is 13 amino acids long. As DNA, the CDR3 is TGTGCCAGCAGTTTGGAGGACCGCTACGAGCAGTACTTC. It translates to CASSLEDRYEQYF.

As concerns this clonotype: A much larger clone differs by one base, so this may be a read error. V gene TRBV6-6 combines with J gene TRBJ2-4; D possibly corresponds to TRBD1 (5 bases). The end of the DNA fits TRBJ1-2 better, so the J call may be wrong. This CDR3 region has 13 residues. Germline CDR1 and CDR2: MNHNY and SVGAGI (reference sequence). The CDR3: CATPRGTEYGYTF. CDR3 nucleotides: TGTGCCACCCCGAGAGGGACGGAATATGGCTACACCTTC.

A remark on this clonotype: One junction end does not reproduce the germline sequence, and a read error may be involved. The chain combines TRBV6-5 with TRBJ2-1; D is perhaps TRBD2 (6 bases). Looked up from germline, CDR1 is MNHEY and CDR2 is SVGAGI. This CDR3 is 17 amino acids long. CDR3 in amino acids: CAGSAPATGTPLNEQFF. In DNA form, the CDR3 reads TGTGCCGGCAGCGCTCCGGCTACCGGGACTCCCTTGAATGAGCAGTTCTTC.

This clonotype was counted ten times or more. The chain's CDR3 is CASSPAQEQYF. The DNA for the CDR3 is TGTGCCAGCAGTCCTGCGCAGGAGCAGTACTTC. V is TRBV7-9 and J is TRBJ2-7; D gene unclear. The germline CDR1 and CDR2 sequences are SEHNR and FQNEAQ (reference sequence). This CDR3 spans 11 amino acids. V lost 6 bases to trimming and J lost 7 bases, with 10 bases between them. The variable domain in full, completed from reference TRBV7-9 and TRBJ2-7, reads DTGVSQNPRHKITKRGQNVTFRCDPISEHNRLYWYRQTLGQGPEFLTYFQNEAQLEKSRLLSDRFSAERPKGSFSTLEIQRTEQGDSAMYLCASSPAQEQYFGPGTRLTVT.

This clonotype was observed at least ten times. This chain joins TRBV28 and TRBJ2-7, with 9 positions matching TRBD2. V shed 9 bases, J shed 1 base, and the junction held 7 bases outside the gene matches. CDR3 length: 14 residues. In germline, CDR1 is MDHEN, CDR2 SYDVKM. CDR3 in amino acids: CASARSGRSYEQYF. CDR3 DNA: TGTGCCAGTGCGCGTAGCGGGAGATCCTACGAGCAGTACTTC.

A note on this clonotype: This may be a read error: a much more frequent sequence differs by one nucleotide. V is TRBV7-9 and J is TRBJ1-4; D gene ambiguous. The germline V gene encodes CDR1 SEHNR and CDR2 FQNEAQ (reference sequence). Trimming stripped 1 base from V and 5 bases from J, with 11 bases between. The CDR3 runs 15 residues. The CDR3 nucleotides are TGTGCCAGCAGCTTAGTGATGAAGGTGAATGAAAAACTGTTTTTT. Translated, it gives CASSLVMKVNEKLFF.

This clonotype was picked up many times. The chain has TRBV6-5 and TRBJ1-1, with unresolved D. From germline, CDR1 is MNHEY and CDR2 SVGAGI. The germline V and J ends were trimmed by 2 bases and 4 bases, with 8 bases remaining between them. This CDR3 region has 13 residues. The CDR3 protein is CASSYGRTTEAFF. DNA of the CDR3: TGTGCCAGCAGTTACGGACGGACCACTGAAGCTTTCTTT.

As regards this clonotype: A read error is possible here, since a much larger clone lies one base away. The chain combines TRBV3-2 with TRBJ2-7; the D call of TRBD1 is as the table states it, not checked on the DNA. TRBV3-2 is designated a pseudogene. The CDR3 is made up of 15 amino acids. CDR3 sequence (DNA): TGTGACAGCAGCACCCCCGGGACAGGGGGCTACGAGCAGTACTTC. This sequence encodes CDSSTPGTGGYEQYF.